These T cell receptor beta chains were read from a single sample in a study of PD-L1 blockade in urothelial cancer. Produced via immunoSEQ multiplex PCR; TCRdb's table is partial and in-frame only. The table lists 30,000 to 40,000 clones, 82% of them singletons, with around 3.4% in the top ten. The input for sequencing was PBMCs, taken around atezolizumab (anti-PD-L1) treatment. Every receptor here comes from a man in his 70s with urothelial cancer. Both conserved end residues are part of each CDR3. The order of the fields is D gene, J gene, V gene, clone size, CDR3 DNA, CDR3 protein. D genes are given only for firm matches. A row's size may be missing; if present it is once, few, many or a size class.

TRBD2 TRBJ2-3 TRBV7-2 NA TGTGCCAGCGGATCTAGCGGTCGCACAGATACGCAGTATTTT CASGSSGRTDTQYF
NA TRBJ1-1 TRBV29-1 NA TGCAGCGTTGTTCGGGGATACACTGAAGCTTTCTTT CSVVRGYTEAFF
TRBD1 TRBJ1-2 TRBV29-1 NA TGCAGCGTAGGACAGGGAATTAACTATGGCTACACCTTC CSVGQGINYGYTF
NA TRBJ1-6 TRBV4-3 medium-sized TGCGCCAGCAGCCAAGATCTCTATCGGAGGACAGTTTCACACTCCTATAATTCACCCCTCCACTTT CASSQDLYRRTVSHSYNSPLHF
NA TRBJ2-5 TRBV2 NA TGTGCCAGCAGGGCATTAGAGACCCAGTACTTC CASRALETQYF
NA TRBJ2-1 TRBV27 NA TGTGCCAGCAGTTTACGGAGCTCCTACAATGAGCAGTTCTTC CASSLRSSYNEQFF
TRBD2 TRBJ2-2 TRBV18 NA TGTGCCAGCTCACCAAGCGTACTAGCGGGCGCGAACACCGGGGAGCTGTTTTTT CASSPSVLAGANTGELFF
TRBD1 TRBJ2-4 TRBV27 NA TGTGCCAGCAGAAGCACAGGGGACAAAAACATTCAGTACTTC CASRSTGDKNIQYF
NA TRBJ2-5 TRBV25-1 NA TGTGCCAGCAGTGAATCTTCTTATACAGGCGCCCAGTACTTC CASSESSYTGAQYF
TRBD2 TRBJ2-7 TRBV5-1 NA TGCGCCAGCAGCTCTGCGGGAGCGCCCTACGAGCAGTACTTC CASSSAGAPYEQYF
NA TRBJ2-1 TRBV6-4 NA TGTGCCAGCAGTGACCCCCCCGGGGTGAATGAGCAGTTCTTC CASSDPPGVNEQFF
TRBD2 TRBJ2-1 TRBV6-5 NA TGTGCCAGCAGAACCGGGGGGGATCATGAGCAGTTCTTC CASRTGGDHEQFF
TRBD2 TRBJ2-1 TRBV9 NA TGTGCCAGCAACGGGGTGGCTAGCGGGAGCTATGAGCAGTTCTTC CASNGVASGSYEQFF
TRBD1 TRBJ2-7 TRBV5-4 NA TGTGCCAGCAGCTTAGAGACAGGGGGTCTCGGCGAGCAGTACTTC CASSLETGGLGEQYF
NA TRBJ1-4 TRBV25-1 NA TGTGCCAGCAGCCCCTACCGTCCGGGAGCTAATGAAAAACTGTTTTTT CASSPYRPGANEKLFF
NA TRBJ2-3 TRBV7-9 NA TGTGCCAGCAGCCACGACATAAGGACAGCTAGCACAGATACGCAGTATTTT CASSHDIRTASTDTQYF
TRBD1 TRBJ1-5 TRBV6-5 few TGTGCCAGCAGGGCTCCGGGACAGGGTGATCAGCCCCAGCATTTT CASRAPGQGDQPQHF
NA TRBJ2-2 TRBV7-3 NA TGTGCCAGCAGCCCGGACACCGGGGAGCTGTTTTTT CASSPDTGELFF